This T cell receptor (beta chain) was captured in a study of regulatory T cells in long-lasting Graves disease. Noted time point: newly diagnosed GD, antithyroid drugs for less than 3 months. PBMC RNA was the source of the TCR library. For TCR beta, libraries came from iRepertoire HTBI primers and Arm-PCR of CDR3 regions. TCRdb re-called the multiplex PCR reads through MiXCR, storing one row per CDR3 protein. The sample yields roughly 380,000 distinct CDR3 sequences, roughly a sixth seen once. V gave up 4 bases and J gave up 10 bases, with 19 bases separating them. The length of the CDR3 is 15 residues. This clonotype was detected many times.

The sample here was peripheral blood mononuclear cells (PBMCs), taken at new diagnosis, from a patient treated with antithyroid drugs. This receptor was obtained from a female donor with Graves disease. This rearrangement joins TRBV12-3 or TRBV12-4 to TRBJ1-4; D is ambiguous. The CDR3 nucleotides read TGTGCCAGCAGTTCCTCGGCGGCGGGCGGAGGAAAACTGTTTTTT. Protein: CASSSSAAGGGKLFF.